Listed below are T cell receptor beta chains from one sample, sequenced in a study of T cell responses to AZD1222 COVID-19 vaccine. Assay used: immunoSEQ multiplex PCR; TCRdb lists only in-frame clones, some missing. The table has around 160,000 clones, about 90% seen once. Material: peripheral blood, obtained 28 days after the second AZD1222 dose. Receptor source: an adult who received the AZD1222 COVID-19 vaccine. Both conserved end residues are part of each CDR3. D genes are given only for firm matches. Clone size is stated in some rows and not others, as once, few, many or a class when expanded.

size | D | J | V | CDR3 | DNA
NA | NA | TRBJ1-4 | TRBV19 | CASSINREVSNEKLFF | TGTGCCAGTAGTATTAACAGGGAGGTTTCTAATGAAAAACTGTTTTTT
NA | TRBD2 | TRBJ2-1 | TRBV4-2 | CASSASGGGLEQFF | TGTGCCAGCAGTGCTAGCGGGGGGGGGCTGGAGCAGTTCTTC
NA | NA | TRBJ1-4 | TRBV28 | CASSFRQYKGKLFF | TGTGCCAGCAGTTTTCGGCAGTATAAAGGAAAACTGTTTTTT
NA | NA | TRBJ2-6 | TRBV2 | CASRPDGGSGANVLTF | TGTGCCAGCAGACCCGATGGGGGGTCCGGGGCCAACGTCCTGACTTTC
NA | NA | TRBJ2-1 | TRBV9 | CASSVASGNEQFF | TGTGCCAGCAGCGTAGCAAGCGGTAATGAGCAGTTCTTC
NA | TRBD1 | TRBJ1-6 | TRBV6-1 | CASSEVPQGAFNSPLHF | TGTGCCAGCAGTGAAGTACCGCAGGGGGCGTTTAATTCACCCCTCCACTTT
NA | NA | TRBJ1-2 | TRBV27 | CASRDSPNYGYTF | TGTGCCAGCAGGGACAGTCCCAACTATGGCTACACCTTC
NA | NA | TRBJ1-4 | TRBV2 | CASSTGTRGEKLFF | TGTGCCAGCAGTACCGGGACAAGGGGTGAAAAACTGTTTTTT
once | NA | TRBJ1-3 | TRBV27 | CASSSHGDFSGNTIYF | TGTGCCAGCAGTTCACACGGGGACTTCTCTGGAAACACCATATATTTT
once | NA | TRBJ2-5 | TRBV2 | CASSDPGEETQYF | TGTGCCAGCAGTGACCCGGGAGAAGAGACCCAGTACTTC
NA | NA | TRBJ2-1 | TRBV27 | CASSLIGAGSYNEQFF | TGTGCCAGCAGTTTAATAGGGGCGGGCTCCTACAATGAGCAGTTCTTC
NA | NA | TRBJ1-1 | TRBV9 | CASSVTVNTEAFF | TGTGCCAGCAGCGTGACCGTAAACACTGAAGCTTTCTTT
NA | TRBD1 | TRBJ1-6 | TRBV25-1 | CASSEYKDRVNSPLHF | TGTGCCAGCAGTGAATATAAAGACAGGGTTAATTCACCCCTCCACTTT
NA | NA | TRBJ2-7 | TRBV2 | CASSEASSERWGTGSAYEQYF | TGTGCCAGCAGTGAAGCGTCGTCCGAGCGGTGGGGAACGGGGAGCGCCTACGAGCAGTACTTC
NA | TRBD1 | TRBJ1-1 | TRBV9 | CASQGELGTEAFF | TGTGCCAGTCAGGGGGAATTGGGCACTGAAGCTTTCTTT
NA | TRBD1 | TRBJ1-5 | TRBV10-3 | CAISPTGLGNQPQHF | TGTGCCATCAGCCCGACAGGGTTGGGCAATCAGCCCCAGCATTTT
NA | TRBD1 | TRBJ1-1 | TRBV27 | CASSDQTGQGALAFF | TGTGCCAGCAGTGATCAGACGGGACAGGGGGCGTTAGCTTTCTTT
NA | TRBD1 | TRBJ2-1 | TRBV9 | CASSVHGTGSFNEQFF | TGTGCCAGCAGCGTTCACGGGACAGGGAGTTTCAATGAGCAGTTCTTC
NA | TRBD2 | TRBJ2-3 | TRBV7-2 | CASSLAQGTSGVTQYF | TGTGCCAGCAGCTTAGCGCAGGGTACTAGCGGGGTTACGCAGTATTTT
NA | NA | TRBJ1-3 | TRBV29-1 | CSVEGETALGNTIYF | TGCAGCGTGGAGGGGGAAACAGCTCTTGGAAACACCATATATTTT
NA | NA | TRBJ2-5 | TRBV5-1 | CASSFRWKETQYF | TGCGCCAGCAGCTTCCGGTGGAAAGAGACCCAGTACTTC
NA | NA | TRBJ1-1 | TRBV5-4 | CASSLTVRSNTEAFF | TGTGCCAGCAGCTTGACAGTCCGCTCGAACACTGAAGCTTTCTTT
NA | NA | TRBJ1-1 | TRBV4-1 | CPRRRGGLVLNTEAFF | TGCCCCCGCCGCCGGGGGGGTTTGGTTTTGAACACTGAAGCTTTCTTT
NA | NA | TRBJ2-3 | TRBV18 | CASSPAVSTDTQYF | TGTGCCAGCTCACCGGCGGTTAGCACAGATACGCAGTATTTT
once | TRBD2 | TRBJ2-1 | TRBV6-5 | CASSLLAGYNEQFF | TGTGCCAGCAGTTTGCTAGCGGGGTACAATGAGCAGTTCTTC
once | TRBD1 | TRBJ1-4 | TRBV4-2 | CASSQDLDRGREKLFF | TGTGCCAGCAGCCAAGATTTGGACAGGGGGCGGGAAAAACTGTTTTTT
NA | NA | TRBJ2-2 | TRBV6-2/TRBV6-3 | CASNPTNTGELFF | TGTGCCAGCAACCCGACCAACACCGGGGAGCTGTTTTTT
once | TRBD1 | TRBJ1-2 | TRBV5-4 | CASSTGQTLYGYTF | TGTGCCAGCAGCACGGGACAGACTCTCTATGGCTACACCTTC
NA | NA | TRBJ2-7 | TRBV6-5 | CASTRTVYEQYF | TGTGCCAGCACCAGGACAGTCTACGAGCAGTACTTC